This entry concerns a single T cell receptor (beta chain). Antigen unknown. The sample belongs to a study of cytomegalovirus exposure and HLA in healthy donors. Study-level results: Prior analysis indicated that the majority of TCR beta V segments exhibited productivity approximately 87% or approximately 30% of the time.

V was pared by 6 bases and J by 2 bases, with 14 bases between. CDR1 is MNHNS, CDR2 SASEGT, per germline. CDR3 length: 15 amino acids. The study ran its PCR with 60 Vbeta and 13 Jbeta primers. The table came from immunoSEQ multiplex PCR; TCRdb's copy has only in-frame clones and leaves some out. The sample lists roughly 200,000 clones, over 70% occurring once. The clonotype was recovered from a man aged 35 to 55 in good health and CMV-seropositive. V gene TRBV6-1 combines with J gene TRBJ1-5; tentative D call: TRBD1 (5 bases). The sample comprised PBMCs. CDR3: CASRAPGVGNQPQHF. The CDR3 DNA reads as TGTGCCAGCAGAGCCCCGGGGGTGGGCAATCAGCCCCAGCATTTT.